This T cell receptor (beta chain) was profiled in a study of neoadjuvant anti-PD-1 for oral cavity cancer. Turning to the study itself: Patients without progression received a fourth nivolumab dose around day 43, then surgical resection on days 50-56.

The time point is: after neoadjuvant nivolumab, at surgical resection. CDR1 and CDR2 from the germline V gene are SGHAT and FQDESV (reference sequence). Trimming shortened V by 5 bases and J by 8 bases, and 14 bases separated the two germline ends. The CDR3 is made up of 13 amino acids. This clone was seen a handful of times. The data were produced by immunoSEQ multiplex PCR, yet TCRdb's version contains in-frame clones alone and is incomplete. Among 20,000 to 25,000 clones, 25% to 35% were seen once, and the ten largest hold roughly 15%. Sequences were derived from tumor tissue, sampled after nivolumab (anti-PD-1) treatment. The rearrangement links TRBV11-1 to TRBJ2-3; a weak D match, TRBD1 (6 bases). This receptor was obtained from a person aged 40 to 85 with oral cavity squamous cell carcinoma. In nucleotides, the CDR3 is TGTGCCAGCAGCAAAGAAACAGGGAGTACGCAGTATTTT. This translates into CASSKETGSTQYF. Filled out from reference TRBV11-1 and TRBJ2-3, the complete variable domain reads EAEVAQSPRYKITEKSQAVAFWCDPISGHATLYWYRQILGQGPELLVQFQDESVVDDSQLPKDRFSAERLKGVDSTLKIQPAELGDSAMYLCASSKETGSTQYFGPGTRLTVL.